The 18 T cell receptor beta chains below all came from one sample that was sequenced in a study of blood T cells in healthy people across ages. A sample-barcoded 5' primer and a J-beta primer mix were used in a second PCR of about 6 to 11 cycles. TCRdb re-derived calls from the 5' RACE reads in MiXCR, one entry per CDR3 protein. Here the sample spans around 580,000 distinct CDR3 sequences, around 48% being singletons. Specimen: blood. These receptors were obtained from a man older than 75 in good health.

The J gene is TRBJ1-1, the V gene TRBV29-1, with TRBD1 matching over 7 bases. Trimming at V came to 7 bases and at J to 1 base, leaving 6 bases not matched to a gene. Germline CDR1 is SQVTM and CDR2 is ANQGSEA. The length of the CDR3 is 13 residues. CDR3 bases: TGCAGCGGGACCGACAGGGCGAACACTGAAGCTTTCTTT. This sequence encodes CSGTDRANTEAFF.

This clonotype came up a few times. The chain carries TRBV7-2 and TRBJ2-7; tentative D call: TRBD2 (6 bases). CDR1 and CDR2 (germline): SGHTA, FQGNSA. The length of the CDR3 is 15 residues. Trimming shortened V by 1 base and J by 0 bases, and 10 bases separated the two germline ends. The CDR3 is CASSLVGGNSYEQYF. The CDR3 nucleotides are TGTGCCAGCAGCTTAGTGGGCGGGAACTCCTACGAGCAGTACTTC.

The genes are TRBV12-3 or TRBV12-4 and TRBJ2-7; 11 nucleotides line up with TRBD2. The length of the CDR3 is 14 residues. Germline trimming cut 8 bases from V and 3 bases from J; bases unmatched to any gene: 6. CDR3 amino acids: CASGDTSGSYEQYF. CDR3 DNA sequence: TGTGCCAGCGGGGACACTAGCGGGAGCTACGAGCAGTACTTC.

The CDR3 protein is CASRDDGTANYNEQFF. In nucleotides, the CDR3 is TGTGCCAGCAGAGACGACGGGACAGCCAACTACAATGAGCAGTTCTTC. The chain carries TRBV6-5 and TRBJ2-1; 7 positions agree with TRBD1. From germline, CDR1 is MNHEY and CDR2 SVGAGI. V shed 6 bases and J 3 bases; nucleotides not matched to a gene: 11. This CDR3 contains 16 residues.

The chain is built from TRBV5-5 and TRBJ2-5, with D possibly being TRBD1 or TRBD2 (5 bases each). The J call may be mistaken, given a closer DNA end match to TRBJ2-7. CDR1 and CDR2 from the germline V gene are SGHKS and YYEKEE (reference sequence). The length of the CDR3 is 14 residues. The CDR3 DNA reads TGTGCCAGCAGCTTGCGGGGCCAGTCGTCCGAGCAGTACTTC. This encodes CASSLRGQSSEQYF.

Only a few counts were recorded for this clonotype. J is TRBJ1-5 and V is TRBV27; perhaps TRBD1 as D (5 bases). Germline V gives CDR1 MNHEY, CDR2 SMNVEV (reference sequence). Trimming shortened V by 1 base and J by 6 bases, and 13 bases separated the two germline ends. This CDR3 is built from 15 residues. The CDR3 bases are TGTGCCAGCAGTTTATTTGGGGGGTCAGGTCAGCCCCAGCATTTT. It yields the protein CASSLFGGSGQPQHF.

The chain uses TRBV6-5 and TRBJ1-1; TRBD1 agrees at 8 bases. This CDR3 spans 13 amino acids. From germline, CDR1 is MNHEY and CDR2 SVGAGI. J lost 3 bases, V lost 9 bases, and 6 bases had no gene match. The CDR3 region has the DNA TGTGCCAGTCACAGGGGGAGGGACACTGAAGCTTTCTTT. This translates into CASHRGRDTEAFF.

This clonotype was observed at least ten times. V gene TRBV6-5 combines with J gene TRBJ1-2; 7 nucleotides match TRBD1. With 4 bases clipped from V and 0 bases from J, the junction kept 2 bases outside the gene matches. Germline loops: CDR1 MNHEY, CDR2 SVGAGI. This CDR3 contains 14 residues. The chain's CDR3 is CASSWGQPNYGYTF. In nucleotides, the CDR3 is TGTGCCAGCAGTTGGGGACAGCCTAACTATGGCTACACCTTC.

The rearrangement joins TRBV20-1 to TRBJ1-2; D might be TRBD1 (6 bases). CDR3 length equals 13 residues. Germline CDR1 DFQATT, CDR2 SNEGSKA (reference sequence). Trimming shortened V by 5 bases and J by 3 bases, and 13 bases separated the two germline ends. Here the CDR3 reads CSAVGGPDYGYTF. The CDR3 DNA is TGCAGTGCTGTGGGGGGCCCAGACTATGGCTACACCTTC.

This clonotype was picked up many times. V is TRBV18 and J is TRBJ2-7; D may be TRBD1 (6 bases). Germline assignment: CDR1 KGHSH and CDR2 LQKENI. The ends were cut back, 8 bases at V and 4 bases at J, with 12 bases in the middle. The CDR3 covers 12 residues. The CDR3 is CASSPDSYEQYF. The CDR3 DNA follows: TGTGCCAGCAGCCCGGACAGTTACGAGCAGTACTTC.

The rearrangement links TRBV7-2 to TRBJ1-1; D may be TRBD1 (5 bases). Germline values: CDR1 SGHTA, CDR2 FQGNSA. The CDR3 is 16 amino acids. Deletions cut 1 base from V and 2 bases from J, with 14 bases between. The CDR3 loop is CASSLVAGAGNTEAFF. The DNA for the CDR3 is TGTGCCAGCAGCTTAGTTGCTGGGGCAGGTAACACTGAAGCTTTCTTT.

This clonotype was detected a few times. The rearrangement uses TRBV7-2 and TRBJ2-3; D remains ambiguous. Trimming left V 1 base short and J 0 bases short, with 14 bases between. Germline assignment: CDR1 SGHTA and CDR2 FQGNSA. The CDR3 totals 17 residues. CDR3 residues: CASSLVSQIISTDTQYF. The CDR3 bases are TGTGCCAGCAGCTTAGTGTCGCAGATTATTAGCACAGATACGCAGTATTTT.

The CDR3 is CASSGGLAGGHSYNEQFF. CDR3 bases: TGTGCCAGCAGCGGAGGACTAGCGGGAGGTCACTCCTACAATGAGCAGTTCTTC. The chain recombines TRBV7-8 with TRBJ2-1; TRBD2 matches at 14 bases. CDR1 SGHVS and CDR2 FQNEAQ come from the germline V gene. The CDR3 is 18 amino acids. V was pared by 5 bases and J by 0 bases, with 6 bases of the junction left unmatched. Filled out from reference TRBV7-8 and TRBJ2-1, the complete variable domain reads GAGVSQSPRYKVAKRGQDVALRCDPISGHVSLFWYQQALGQGPEFLTYFQNEAQLDKSGLPSDRFFAERPEGSVSTLKIQRTQQEDSAVYLCASSGGLAGGHSYNEQFFGPGTRLTVL.

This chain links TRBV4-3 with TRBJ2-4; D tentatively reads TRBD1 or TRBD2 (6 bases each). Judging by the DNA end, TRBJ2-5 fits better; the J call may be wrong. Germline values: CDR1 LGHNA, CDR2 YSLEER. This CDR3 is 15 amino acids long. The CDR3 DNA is TGCGCCAGCAGAACCGGGACATGGGAGGCGGAGACCCAGTACTTC. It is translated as CASRTGTWEAETQYF.

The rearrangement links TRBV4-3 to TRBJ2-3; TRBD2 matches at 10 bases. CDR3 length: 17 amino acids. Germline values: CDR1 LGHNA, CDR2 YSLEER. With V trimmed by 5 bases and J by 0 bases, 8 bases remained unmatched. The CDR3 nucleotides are TGCGCCAGCAGCGGCGGACTAGCGGATTCTAGCACAGATACGCAGTATTTT. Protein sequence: CASSGGLADSSTDTQYF.

The CDR3 DNA reads as TGTGCCAGCAGCTTATCCCCAGACACAGATACGCAGTATTTT. Translating it yields CASSLSPDTDTQYF. The chain employs TRBV7-3 and TRBJ2-3; the D is unclear. The CDR3 extends over 14 amino acids. Trimming took off 2 bases at V and 2 bases at J, with 8 bases between the two ends. Germline loops: CDR1 SGHTA, CDR2 FQGTGA.

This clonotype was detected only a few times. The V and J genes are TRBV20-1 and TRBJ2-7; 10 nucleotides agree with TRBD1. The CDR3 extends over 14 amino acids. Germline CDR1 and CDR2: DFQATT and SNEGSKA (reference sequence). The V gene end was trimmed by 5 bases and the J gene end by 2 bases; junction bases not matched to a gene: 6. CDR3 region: CSASPDRGTYEQYF. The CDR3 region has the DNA TGCAGTGCTTCTCCGGACAGGGGGACCTACGAGCAGTACTTC.

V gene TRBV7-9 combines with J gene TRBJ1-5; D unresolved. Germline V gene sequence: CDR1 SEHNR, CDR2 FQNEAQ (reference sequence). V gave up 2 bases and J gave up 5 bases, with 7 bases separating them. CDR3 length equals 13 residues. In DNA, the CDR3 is TGTGCCAGCAGCTTAAGTTCTCATCAGCCCCAGCATTTT. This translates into CASSLSSHQPQHF.